Below, 15 T cell receptor beta chains from the same sample are listed, as sequenced in a study of blood T cell repertoires in COVID-19. Using immunoSEQ multiplex PCR, the repertoire was profiled, and TCRdb retains in-frame clones only, with some absent. This table holds roughly 230,000 clones, about 90% found once. The sequencing input was peripheral blood. Receptor source: a woman in her fifties or sixties with COVID-19, enrolled during active disease.

As DNA, the CDR3 is TGTGCCAGCAGTTGGGCGGGCAACGAGCAGTACTTC. This codes for CASSWAGNEQYF. The rearrangement uses TRBV6-5 and TRBJ2-7, with a possible D match to TRBD2 (5 bases). Germline V gene lookup returns CDR1 MNHEY and CDR2 SVGAGI. The CDR3 is 12 residues long. Trimming stripped 4 bases from V and 5 bases from J, with 9 bases between.

This CDR3 reads CASSVRGTYGYTF. In DNA form, the CDR3 reads TGTGCCAGCAGCGTGCGGGGGACCTATGGCTACACCTTC. The rearrangement links TRBV11-2 to TRBJ1-2, with D maybe TRBD1 (5 bases). V gave up 5 bases and J gave up 4 bases, with 11 bases separating them. CDR1 and CDR2 (germline): SGHAT, FQNNGV. The CDR3 is 13 residues long.

V and J are TRBV7-2 and TRBJ2-7; TRBD1 aligns across 7 bases. CDR3 size: 15 residues. Germline V lookup: CDR1 SGHTA, CDR2 FQGNSA. Trimming cost V 5 bases and J 2 bases; bases outside gene matches: 9. The CDR3 DNA follows: TGTGCCAGCAGCCCGACGACAGGGCAAGCCTACGAGCAGTACTTC. Its protein product is CASSPTTGQAYEQYF. Full variable domain (rest looked up from reference TRBV7-2 and TRBJ2-7): GAGVSQSPSNKVTEKGKDVELRCDPISGHTALYWYRQSLGQGLEFLIYFQGNSAPDKSGLPSDRFSAERTGGSVSTLTIQRTQQEDSAVYLCASSPTTGQAYEQYFGPGTRLTVT.

This sequence joins TRBV10-3 and TRBJ1-2; the D is unclear. V lost 2 bases to trimming and J lost 0 bases, with 7 bases between them. The CDR3 covers 14 residues. Germline lookup yields CDR1 ENHRY and CDR2 SYGVKD. The CDR3: CAISETEANYGYTF. The CDR3 region has the DNA TGTGCCATCAGTGAGACAGAAGCTAACTATGGCTACACCTTC.

The CDR3 loop is CAISETGEGGGYTF. Here the CDR3 DNA reads TGTGCCATCAGTGAGACGGGGGAAGGAGGGGGCTACACCTTC. V usage is TRBV10-3 and J usage is TRBJ1-2, with a tentative D call TRBD1 (5 bases). The V gene's germline CDR1 is ENHRY and CDR2 SYGVKD. V lost 2 bases to trimming and J lost 8 bases, with 15 bases between them. The CDR3 is 14 amino acids.

CDR3 DNA sequence: TGTGCCAGTACCCCAGGGGGCATGAACACTGAAGCTTTCTTT. Translating gives CASTPGGMNTEAFF. The gene calls are TRBV19 and TRBJ1-1; TRBD1 matches 8 bases. This CDR3 spans 14 amino acids. After removal of 7 bases from V and 0 bases from J, the junction contained 4 bases not matched to a gene. Germline V gene lookup returns CDR1 LNHDA and CDR2 SQIVND (reference sequence).

The rearrangement links TRBV30 to TRBJ2-1, with 7 positions matching TRBD1. Germline loops: CDR1 GTSNPN, CDR2 SVGIG (reference sequence). This CDR3 spans 14 amino acids. Trimming took 8 bases from V and 3 from J; bases not matched to a gene: 10. CDR3 sequence (DNA): TGTGCCCTAAGAATGGGACAGAACTACAATGAGCAGTTCTTC. Its translation: CALRMGQNYNEQFF.

The genes are TRBV24-1 and TRBJ1-2; no clear D. This CDR3 has 13 amino acids. Trimming left V 6 bases short and J 7 bases short, with 14 bases between. Germline V gives CDR1 KGHDR, CDR2 SFDVKD. DNA for the CDR3: TGTGCCACCAGTTCGGGAGCGGGCTTTGGCTACACCTTC. Protein sequence: CATSSGAGFGYTF.

The CDR3: CASSARDRGYNEQFF. For the CDR3, the DNA is TGCGCCAGCAGCGCCCGGGACAGGGGCTACAATGAGCAGTTCTTC. This chain connects TRBV5-1 to TRBJ2-1; TRBD1 agrees at 10 bases. Per germline, CDR1 SGHRS and CDR2 YFSETQ. Trimming at V came to 4 bases and at J to 3 bases, leaving 4 bases not matched to a gene. There are 15 residues in the CDR3. Supplemented by reference TRBV5-1 and TRBJ2-1, the full variable domain reads KAGVTQTPRYLIKTRGQQVTLSCSPISGHRSVSWYQQTPGQGLQFLFEYFSETQRNKGNFPGRFSGRQFSNSRSEMNVSTLELGDSALYLCASSARDRGYNEQFFGPGTRLTVL.

Concerning this clone itself: The junction differs from germline at one of its ends, possibly a read error. CDR3 sequence: CSVNPSGVYRYTF. DNA of the CDR3: TGCAGCGTCAACCCCTCGGGAGTCTATCGCTACACCTTC. The V call is TRBV29-1, the J call TRBJ1-2; D gene uncertain. The CDR3 extends over 13 amino acids. The germline gives CDR1 SQVTM, CDR2 ANQGSEA.

The V gene is TRBV5-1, the J gene TRBJ1-2, with a possible D match to TRBD1 (6 bases). V lost 0 bases to trimming and J lost 5 bases, with 14 bases between them. Germline V lookup: CDR1 SGHRS, CDR2 YFSETQ. There are 15 residues in the CDR3. Written as DNA, the CDR3 is TGCGCCAGCAGCTTGGCCGAGGGACAAGCTTATGGCTACACCTTC. Protein: CASSLAEGQAYGYTF.

This clone appeared a single time. The rearrangement uses TRBV2 and TRBJ2-7, with TRBD1 matching over 9 bases. This CDR3 spans 16 amino acids. V lost 6 bases and J lost 0; bases outside the gene matches: 9. Germline CDR1 and CDR2: SNHLY and FYNNEI. The CDR3 coding sequence is TGTGCCAGCAGAGACCCGGGACAGGGACTCTCCTACGAGCAGTACTTC. This gives the protein CASRDPGQGLSYEQYF.

The V call is TRBV25-1, the J call TRBJ2-1, with D hard to call. The ends were cut back, 3 bases at V and 4 bases at J, with 7 bases in the middle. Germline lookup yields CDR1 MGHDK and CDR2 SYGVNS. The CDR3 runs 13 residues. CDR3 sequence: CASSDQSYNEQFF. As DNA, the CDR3 is TGTGCCAGCAGTGACCAGTCTTACAATGAGCAGTTCTTC.

This clone was detected once. The gene calls are TRBV7-2 and TRBJ2-7; 12 bases map to TRBD2. The CDR3 totals 16 residues. Looked up from germline, CDR1 is SGHTA and CDR2 is FQGNSA. V was pared by 6 bases and J by 5 bases, with 11 bases of the junction left unmatched. For the CDR3, the DNA is TGTGCCAGCAGTGTGGGCGCTAGCGGGGGGGTCCACGAGCAGTACTTC. Residues: CASSVGASGGVHEQYF.

This clone was seen once. The chain carries TRBV6-2 or TRBV6-3 and TRBJ1-6, with D possibly matching TRBD1 (5 bases). V gave up 5 bases and J gave up 9 bases, with 17 bases separating them. This CDR3 region has 15 residues. Looked up from germline, CDR1 is MNHEY and CDR2 is SVGEGT. CDR3 DNA sequence: TGTGCCAGCAGTCCCAGGGCTTCTAGCGCTTCACCCCTCCACTTT. This encodes CASSPRASSASPLHF.